The rows below give T cell receptor beta chains drawn from one sample of a study of CXCR3-negative and CXCR3-positive naive CD8 T cells. TCRdb reprocessed the 5' RACE reads, keeping one entry per CDR3 protein, no DNA. This repertoire includes 41,000 or so distinct CDR3 sequences. The sample consisted of naive CXCR3- CD8+ T cells from blood. These receptors were collected from a human donor in good health. Some clones in this sample may be carry-over from other donors' samples. Each CDR3 is given with its conserved first and last residue. The order of the fields is V gene, clone size, J gene, CDR3 protein. The size of a clone is reported for some rows only, either as once, few or many, or as a class for expanded clones.

TRBV7-7,.,TRBJ2-1,CASSLWGAVNEQFF
TRBV2,.,TRBJ1-2,CASSETRETGGGYTF
TRBV4-2,.,TRBJ1-1,CASSPDSGIGVWGNTEAFF
TRBV7-8,.,TRBJ2-2,CASSMDSANTGELFF
TRBV14,.,TRBJ2-7,CASSQGTSGVSYEQYF
TRBV12-3/TRBV12-4,.,TRBJ2-1,CASTHGGDWYNEQFF
TRBV9,.,TRBJ2-7,CASSAGGQGYEQYF
TRBV9,.,TRBJ1-1,CASSEGAGTEAFF
TRBV29-1,.,TRBJ2-1,CSAAGTSGDTYNEQFF
TRBV7-2,.,TRBJ1-1,CASSLGGRTEAFF
TRBV28,.,TRBJ1-5,CASSFPTGSWPQHF
TRBV5-1,.,TRBJ2-7,CASTAGQEQYF
TRBV28,.,TRBJ2-1,CASTPTSGGADYNEQFF
TRBV4-3,.,TRBJ2-1,CASSQLLAGGPGEQFF
TRBV10-3,.,TRBJ2-7,CAAGDLTVGEQYF
TRBV29-1,.,TRBJ1-2,CSVPGQGSPYGYTF
TRBV5-5,.,TRBJ1-1,CASSLNGRTEAFF
TRBV27,.,TRBJ2-5,CASNPRGSQETQYF
TRBV29-1,.,TRBJ1-4,CSVGQGYEKLFF
TRBV28,.,TRBJ2-2,CASSLQDTGELFF
TRBV4-1,.,TRBJ2-1,CASSQDLSVVYNEQFF
TRBV7-9,.,TRBJ2-5,CASRRDNQGTQYF
TRBV5-1,.,TRBJ1-1,CDSNRGGEVPEAFF
TRBV21-1,.,TRBJ2-5,CASSKGVAPETQYF
TRBV5-1,.,TRBJ2-7,CASSLQPSFSYEQYF
TRBV7-8,.,TRBJ2-3,CASSLVSESTDTQYF
TRBV7-9,.,TRBJ2-5,CASSSPRGDRGSQETQYF
TRBV12-3/TRBV12-4,.,TRBJ2-3,CASSFQEVSTQYF
TRBV7-9,.,TRBJ1-1,CASSFSLQGRGAFF
TRBV29-1,.,TRBJ2-7,CSVRTSGSYEQYF
TRBV7-2,.,TRBJ1-6,CASSLRSPHIASPLHF
TRBV7-2,.,TRBJ2-5,CASSLLPGTAQETQYF
TRBV12-5,.,TRBJ2-2,CASQGLTGELFF
TRBV29-1,.,TRBJ2-1,CSVEDRQGAYNEQFF
TRBV29-1,.,TRBJ1-1,CSVVGHLGNTEAFF
TRBV20-1,.,TRBJ2-7,CSARDPGTYSYEQYF
TRBV6-6,.,TRBJ2-7,CASSYSGRAYEQYF
TRBV20-1,.,TRBJ2-5,CSARPYQRQETQYF
TRBV4-2,.,TRBJ2-2,CASSPRFSGRANTGELFF
TRBV7-9,.,TRBJ2-1,CASSFVSYNEQFF
TRBV27,.,TRBJ2-1,CASSLSGVPMGFYEQFF
TRBV6-2/TRBV6-3,.,TRBJ2-2,CASRGALTGELFF
TRBV6-2/TRBV6-3,.,TRBJ2-1,CASHRASGFDEQFF
TRBV4-1,medium-sized,TRBJ1-1,CASSQDSTYTEAFF
TRBV4-3,.,TRBJ2-7,CASSHDRPAYEQYF
TRBV7-2,.,TRBJ2-7,CASSLVPTWGSMSYEQYF
TRBV21-1,.,TRBJ1-1,CASSKTPGTEAFF
TRBV29-1,.,TRBJ2-7,CSVRTGGWEQYF